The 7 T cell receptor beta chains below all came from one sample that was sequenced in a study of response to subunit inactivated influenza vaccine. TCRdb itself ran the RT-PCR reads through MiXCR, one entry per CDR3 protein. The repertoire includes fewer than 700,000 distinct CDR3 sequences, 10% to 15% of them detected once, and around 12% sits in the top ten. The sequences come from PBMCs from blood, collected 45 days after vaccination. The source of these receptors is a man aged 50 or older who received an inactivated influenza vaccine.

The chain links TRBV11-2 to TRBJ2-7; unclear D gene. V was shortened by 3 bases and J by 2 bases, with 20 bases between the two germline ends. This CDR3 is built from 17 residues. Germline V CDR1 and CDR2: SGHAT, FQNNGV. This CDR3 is CASSFFYSGSETYEQYF. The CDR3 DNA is TGTGCCAGCAGCTTCTTTTATTCCGGCAGTGAAACCTACGAGCAGTACTTC.

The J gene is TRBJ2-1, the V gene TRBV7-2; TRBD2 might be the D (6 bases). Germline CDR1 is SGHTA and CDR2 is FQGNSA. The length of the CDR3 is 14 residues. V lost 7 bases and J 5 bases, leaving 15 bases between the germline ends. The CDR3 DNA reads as TGTGCCAGCAAAGCGGGCGGGGCGGACAATGAGCAGTTCTTC. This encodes CASKAGGADNEQFF.

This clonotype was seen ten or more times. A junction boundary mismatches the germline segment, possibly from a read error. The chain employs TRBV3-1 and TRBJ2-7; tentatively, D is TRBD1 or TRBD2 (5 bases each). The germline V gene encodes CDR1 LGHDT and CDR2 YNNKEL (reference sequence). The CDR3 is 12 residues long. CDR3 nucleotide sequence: TGCGCCAGCAGCCAGGGACCCTACGAGCAGTACTTC. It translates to CASSQGPYEQYF.

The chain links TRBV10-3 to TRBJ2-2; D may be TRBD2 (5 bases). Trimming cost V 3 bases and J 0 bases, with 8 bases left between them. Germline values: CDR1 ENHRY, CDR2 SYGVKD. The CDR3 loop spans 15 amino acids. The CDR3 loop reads CAISDDGTNTGELFF. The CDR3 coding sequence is TGTGCCATCAGTGATGACGGGACGAACACCGGGGAGCTGTTTTTT.

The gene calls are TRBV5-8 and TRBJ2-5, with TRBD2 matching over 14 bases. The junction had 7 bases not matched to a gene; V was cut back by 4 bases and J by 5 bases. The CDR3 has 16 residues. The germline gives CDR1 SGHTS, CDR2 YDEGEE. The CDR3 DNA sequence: TGTGCCAGCAGCCCCGGGACTAGCGGGAGTAGGGAGACCCAGTACTTC. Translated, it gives CASSPGTSGSRETQYF.

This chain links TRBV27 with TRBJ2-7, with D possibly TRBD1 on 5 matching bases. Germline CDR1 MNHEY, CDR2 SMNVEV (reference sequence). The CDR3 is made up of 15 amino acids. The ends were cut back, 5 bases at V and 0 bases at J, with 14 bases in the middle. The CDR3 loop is CASSPRQSSSYEQYF. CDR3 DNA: TGTGCCAGCAGTCCGAGACAGAGTAGCTCCTACGAGCAGTACTTC.

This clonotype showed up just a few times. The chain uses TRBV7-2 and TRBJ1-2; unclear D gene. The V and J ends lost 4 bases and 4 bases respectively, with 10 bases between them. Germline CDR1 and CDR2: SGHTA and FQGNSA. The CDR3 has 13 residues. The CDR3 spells CASSYDNGYGYTF. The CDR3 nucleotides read TGTGCCAGCAGCTATGATAACGGCTATGGCTACACCTTC.